This TCR beta chain was found in a study of HIV-infected patients and healthy controls. Each CDR3 protein gets one entry after TCRdb re-called the 5' RACE reads with MiXCR. The sample contains tens of thousands of distinct CDR3 sequences, roughly a fifth of which appear only once. The sample holds a few counts of this clonotype. The CDR3 runs 14 residues. The germline V gene has CDR1 KGHSH and CDR2 LQKENI. The ends were cut back, 1 base at V and 9 bases at J, with 13 bases in the middle. The sequencing sample was made of CD4+ T cells from blood. The receptor was isolated from a human donor in good health. The chain employs TRBV18 and TRBJ2-1; D is tentatively TRBD1 or TRBD2 (5 bases each). The CDR3 reads CASSPLRDVGEQFF. The CDR3 nucleotides read TGTGCCAGCTCACCACTCAGGGACGTAGGTGAGCAGTTCTTC.